Listed below are T cell receptor beta chains from one sample, sequenced in a study of identical twins. TCRdb redid the calling of the 5' RACE reads with MiXCR, one entry per CDR3 protein. This sample has approximately 300,000 distinct CDR3 sequences, with roughly 9% found just once. The sample was also reused in another study, on yellow fever vaccine responses in identical twins.

Sequenced material: CD8+ T cells sorted from blood. The receptors were sampled from a woman younger than 30 in good health. The CDR3 runs from the conserved cysteine through the conserved F or W. The D gene is left open where the match is weak. Clone size appears in some rows only: once, few, many, or a class for an expanded clone.

j_call v_call d_call clone_size cdr3_length cdr3_aa cdr3_nt
TRBJ2-5 TRBV24-1 NA few 13 CATSALGGETQYF TGTGCCACCAGTGCCCTGGGCGGAGAGACCCAGTACTTC
TRBJ2-7 TRBV11-2 NA many 14 CASSLAGFSYEQYF TGCGCCAGCAGCTTGGCAGGGTTCTCCTACGAGCAGTACTTC
TRBJ2-7 TRBV30 NA few 12 CAWKPQSYEQYF TGTGCCTGGAAACCACAGAGCTACGAGCAGTACTTC
TRBJ2-3 TRBV2 NA few 13 CASPDSSTDTQYF TGTGCCAGCCCTGACAGTAGCACAGATACGCAGTATTTT
TRBJ1-1 TRBV29-1 NA many 13 CSVSPTLNTEAFF TGCAGCGTATCACCGACACTGAACACTGAAGCTTTCTTT
TRBJ2-3 TRBV7-9 NA NA 14 CTSSLPERTDTQYF TGTACCAGCAGCTTACCGGAGCGCACAGATACGCAGTATTTT
TRBJ1-6 TRBV4-3 NA many 12 CASSQPGGPLHF TGCGCCAGCAGCCAGCCGGGAGGTCCCCTCCACTTT
TRBJ2-7 TRBV4-3 TRBD1 many 16 CASSQDRQGASYEQYF TGCGCCAGCAGCCAAGATCGACAGGGCGCGTCCTACGAGCAGTACTTC
TRBJ2-7 TRBV28 TRBD1 many 15 CASSFGTGEGYEQYF TGTGCCAGCAGTTTTGGGACAGGGGAGGGCTACGAGCAGTACTTC
TRBJ2-1 TRBV30 TRBD2 few 13 CAWRVLADNEQFF TGTGCCTGGAGGGTTCTAGCGGACAATGAGCAGTTCTTC
TRBJ2-3 TRBV12-3/TRBV12-4 NA few 17 CASSNLGSGANTDTQYF TGTGCCAGCAGTAACCTAGGTTCGGGGGCGAACACAGATACGCAGTATTTT
TRBJ2-3 TRBV6-4 TRBD2 few 16 CASSDSGGGGTDTQYF TGTGCCAGCAGTGACTCGGGCGGGGGGGGCACAGATACGCAGTATTTT
TRBJ2-3 TRBV15 NA NA 13 CATSAAPADTQYF TGTGCCACCAGCGCGGCCCCGGCAGATACGCAGTATTTT
TRBJ2-1 TRBV7-3 TRBD2 many 13 CASSLLGGGAQFF TGTGCCAGCAGCTTATTAGGCGGGGGGGCCCAGTTCTTC
TRBJ2-7 TRBV7-9 NA NA 14 CASSSRGFPYEQYF TGTGCCAGCAGCTCCAGGGGTTTTCCCTACGAGCAGTACTTC
TRBJ2-2 TRBV12-3/TRBV12-4 TRBD1 many 20 CASSPPDGTGTGENTGELFF TGTGCCAGCAGTCCGCCTGATGGGACAGGGACGGGAGAAAACACCGGGGAGCTGTTTTTT
TRBJ2-7 TRBV7-9 NA few 14 CASSLLRTSYEQYF TGTGCCAGCAGCTTACTCAGGACCTCCTACGAGCAGTACTTC
TRBJ2-1 TRBV28 NA many 14 CASSFRLGSDEQFF TGTGCCAGCAGTTTTAGACTAGGGAGCGATGAGCAGTTCTTC
TRBJ2-3 TRBV6-2/TRBV6-3 TRBD2 NA 15 CASSYVRGGSDTQYF TGTGCCAGCAGTTACGTGCGGGGGGGCTCAGATACGCAGTATTTT
TRBJ1-5 TRBV11-2 TRBD1 many 14 CASSSTGINQPQHF TGTGCCAGCAGCTCGACAGGGATCAATCAGCCCCAGCATTTT
TRBJ2-2 TRBV4-3 TRBD1 many 15 CASSPGQGNTGELFF TGCGCCAGCAGCCCAGGACAGGGTAACACCGGGGAGCTGTTTTTT
TRBJ2-3 TRBV4-1 NA few 16 CASSQNSAEPTDTQYF TGCGCCAGCAGCCAGAATAGCGCAGAGCCCACAGATACGCAGTATTTT
TRBJ2-7 TRBV6-1 TRBD1 few 12 CASRTGFYEQYF TGTGCCAGCAGGACAGGGTTCTACGAGCAGTACTTC